This entry is about one T cell receptor beta chain. Germline CDR1 SEHNR, CDR2 FQNEAQ (reference sequence). This CDR3 is 15 amino acids long. Trimming took off 5 bases at V and 0 bases at J, with 13 bases between the two ends. RNA amounts of roughly 0.45 to 1 ug underwent reverse transcription with random hexamers. TCRdb independently ran MiXCR on the immunoSEQ multiplex PCR reads; one entry per CDR3 protein. The profile shows approximately 120,000 distinct CDR3 sequences, 90% to 95% of them singletons. This record comes from a study of CD8 T cells in Susac syndrome. Source material: CD8+ T cells from PBMCs. This receptor was identified in a human donor with Susac syndrome. The genes are TRBV7-9 and TRBJ1-1; D possibly corresponds to TRBD1 (5 bases). CDR3 region: CASSEQGSLNTEAFF. CDR3 sequence (DNA): TGTGCCAGCAGCGAGCAGGGTAGTTTGAACACTGAAGCTTTCTTT.